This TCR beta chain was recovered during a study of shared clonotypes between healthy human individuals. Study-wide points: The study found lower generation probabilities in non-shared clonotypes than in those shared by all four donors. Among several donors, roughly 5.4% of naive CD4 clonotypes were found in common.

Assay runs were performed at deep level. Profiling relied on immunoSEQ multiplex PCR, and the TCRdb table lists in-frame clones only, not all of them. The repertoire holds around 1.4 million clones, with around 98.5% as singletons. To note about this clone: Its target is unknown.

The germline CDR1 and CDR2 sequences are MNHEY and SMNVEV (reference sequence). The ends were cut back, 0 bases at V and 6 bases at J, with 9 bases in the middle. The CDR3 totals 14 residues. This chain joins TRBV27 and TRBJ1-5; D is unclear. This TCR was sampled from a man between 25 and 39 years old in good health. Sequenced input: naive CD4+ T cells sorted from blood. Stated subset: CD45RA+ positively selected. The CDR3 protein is CASSLSGNRQPQHF. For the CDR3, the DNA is TGTGCCAGCAGTTTATCCGGGAATCGTCAGCCCCAGCATTTT.